The 14 T cell receptor beta chains presented below share a single source sample, sequenced in a study of regulatory T cells in long-lasting Graves disease. In building TCR beta libraries, iRepertoire HTBI primers were used together with Arm-PCR of CDR3 regions. Via MiXCR, TCRdb re-called the multiplex PCR reads, giving one row per CDR3 protein. The sample records 350,000 to 450,000 distinct CDR3 sequences, more than 20% being singletons. Stated time point: persistent/refractory GD, antithyroid drugs over 5 years with positive TRAb. RNA extracted from PBMCs served as the sequencing template. Sequenced here: peripheral blood mononuclear cells (PBMCs), sampled when the disease was refractory, from a patient treated with antithyroid drugs. These receptors all come from a woman aged 40 to 49 with Graves disease.

This clonotype was seen repeatedly, ten times or more. The genes are TRBV6-1 and TRBJ1-5; possibly TRBD1 for D (5 bases). Germline CDR1 and CDR2: MNHNS and SASEGT. The CDR3 is 14 amino acids. Trimming removed 4 bases from V and 0 bases from J, with 7 bases in between. The CDR3 bases are TGTGCCAGCAGTGTGGGGGGTAGCAATCAGCCCCAGCATTTT. Its protein is CASSVGGSNQPQHF.

Ten or more counts support this clonotype. The chain recombines TRBV28 with TRBJ2-5; maybe TRBD2 (5 bases). Trimming removed 4 bases at V and 5 bases at J, with 11 bases between. Germline V gene lookup returns CDR1 MDHEN and CDR2 SYDVKM. The CDR3 runs 13 residues. CDR3 sequence reads: CASSSLAMETQYF. The CDR3 region has the DNA TGTGCCAGCAGTTCATTAGCGATGGAGACCCAGTACTTC.

The chain carries TRBV29-1 and TRBJ1-1, with no clear D. The CDR3 is made up of 14 amino acids. Germline CDR1 and CDR2: SQVTM and ANQGSEA. V was clipped by 6 bases and J by 0 bases, with 14 bases between them. In DNA, the CDR3 is TGCAGCGTCGGTGACGTGAGTCTGAACACTGAAGCTTTCTTT. Residues: CSVGDVSLNTEAFF.

This clonotype was seen a handful of times. For the CDR3, the DNA is TGTGCCAGCAGCCCCCCAAGAGGCAGGGGCCGGCTTTCGGACACTGAAGCTTTCTTT. This sequence encodes CASSPPRGRGRLSDTEAFF. This chain connects TRBV11-2 to TRBJ1-1, with D possibly TRBD1 on 6 matching bases. Germline V gives CDR1 SGHAT, CDR2 FQNNGV. The germline V and J ends were trimmed by 5 bases and 3 bases, with 28 bases remaining between them. The CDR3 consists of 19 residues.

The rearrangement links TRBV20-1 to TRBJ2-7, with TRBD2 matching 8 bases. The V gene end was trimmed by 3 bases and the J gene end by 3 bases; junction bases not matched to a gene: 7. The CDR3 runs 14 residues. From germline, CDR1 is DFQATT and CDR2 SNEGSKA (reference sequence). The CDR3 region has the DNA TGCAGTGCTAGCTCGGCTAGCGGGCTCTACGAGCAGTACTTC. Protein sequence: CSASSASGLYEQYF.

Remarks on this clonotype: The junction differs from germline at one of its ends, possibly a read error. CDR3 bases: TGTGCCAGCAGCTCAAGCGGCCGTCTAGTCGAGCAGTACTTC. It specifies CASSSSGRLVEQYF. The rearrangement joins TRBV5-1 to TRBJ2-7; D is perhaps TRBD2 (5 bases). This CDR3 spans 14 amino acids. CDR1 is SGHRS and CDR2 is YFSETQ in the germline V gene.

This clonotype has ten or more counts. The rearrangement joins TRBV6-1 to TRBJ1-5; D is uncertain. Germline CDR1 and CDR2: MNHNS and SASEGT. The CDR3 has 16 amino acids. Deletions cut 10 bases from V and 0 bases from J, with 19 bases between. In DNA, the CDR3 is TGTGCCACCCATGGTCAATGGGATAATAGCAATCAGCCCCAGCATTTT. It encodes CATHGQWDNSNQPQHF.

This clonotype was recorded a few times. V is TRBV20-1 and J is TRBJ2-1; D might be TRBD1 (5 bases). Deletions cut 2 bases from V and 8 bases from J, with 13 bases between. This CDR3 is built from 13 residues. From germline, CDR1 is DFQATT and CDR2 SNEGSKA (reference sequence). The CDR3 reads CSARPESGYEQFF. DNA of the CDR3: TGCAGTGCTAGACCCGAATCAGGGTATGAGCAGTTCTTC.

This clonotype was counted a few times. The chain combines TRBV19 with TRBJ1-4; 11 nucleotides match TRBD1. Per the germline V gene, CDR1 is LNHDA and CDR2 is SQIVND (reference sequence). Unmatched junction bases numbered 3, after V lost 8 bases and J lost 7 bases. The CDR3 contains 13 residues. Here the CDR3 reads CASRTGGIEKLFF. CDR3 DNA sequence: TGTGCCAGTCGGACAGGGGGCATTGAAAAACTGTTTTTT.

This sequence joins TRBV3-1 and TRBJ1-4; 7 nucleotides line up with TRBD1. V trimming: 4 bases; J trimming: 10 bases; junction bases outside the gene matches: 9. The CDR3 contains 14 residues. Germline V gene sequence: CDR1 LGHDT, CDR2 YNNKEL (reference sequence). The CDR3 is CASSPTGVSGKLFF. CDR3 DNA: TGTGCCAGCAGCCCCACAGGGGTTTCGGGAAAACTGTTTTTT.

At least ten counts were recorded for this clonotype. The chain uses TRBV12-5 and TRBJ1-1; no firm D call. The CDR3 runs to 11 residues. The V end was cut by 8 bases, the J end by 2 bases, with 6 bases between. From germline, CDR1 is LGHNT and CDR2 FRNRAP. The CDR3 is CASKLNTEAFF. The CDR3, as DNA: TGTGCTAGTAAGCTAAACACTGAAGCTTTCTTT.

This clonotype appeared a few times. The rearrangement uses TRBV20-1 and TRBJ1-2; unclear D gene. The CDR3 length is 12 residues. Germline lookup yields CDR1 DFQATT and CDR2 SNEGSKA (reference sequence). The V end was cut by 5 bases, the J end by 8 bases, with 15 bases between. CDR3 region: CSAFAVVRGYTF. CDR3 DNA: TGCAGTGCTTTCGCAGTCGTCCGGGGCTACACCTTC.

The chain has TRBV11-2 and TRBJ2-3, with no clear D. Trimming shortened V by 1 base and J by 3 bases, and 8 bases separated the two germline ends. This CDR3 is 14 amino acids long. Germline values: CDR1 SGHAT, CDR2 FQNNGV. In nucleotides, the CDR3 is TGTGCCAGCAGCTTAGCGGGCAAGACAGATACGCAGTATTTT. This encodes CASSLAGKTDTQYF.

The chain employs TRBV6-5 and TRBJ1-3; weak D call: TRBD1 (6 bases). The CDR3 is 14 residues long. V lost 2 bases and J lost 4, with 9 bases in between. The germline gives CDR1 MNHEY, CDR2 SVGAGI. CDR3 coding DNA: TGTGCCAGCAGTTACAGAGACAGGGGAAACACCATATATTTT. Translated, it gives CASSYRDRGNTIYF.